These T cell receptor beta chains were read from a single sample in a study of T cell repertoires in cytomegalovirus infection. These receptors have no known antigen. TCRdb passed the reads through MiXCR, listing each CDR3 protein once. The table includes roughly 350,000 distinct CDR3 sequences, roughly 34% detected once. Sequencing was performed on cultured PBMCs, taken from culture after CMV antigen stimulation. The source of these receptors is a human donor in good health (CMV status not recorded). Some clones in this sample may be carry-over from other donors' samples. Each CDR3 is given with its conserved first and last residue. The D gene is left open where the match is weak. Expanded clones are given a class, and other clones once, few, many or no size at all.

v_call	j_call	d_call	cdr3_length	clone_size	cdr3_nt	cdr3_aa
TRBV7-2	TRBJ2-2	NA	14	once	TGTGCCAGCAGCTTAGCGGGTGGTCTCGGGGAGCTGTTTTTT	CASSLAGGLGELFF
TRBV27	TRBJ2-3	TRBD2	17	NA	TGTGCCAGCAGTCTAACCCGGACTAGCGGGAGGGAAGGCGCGCAGTATTTT	CASSLTRTSGREGAQYF
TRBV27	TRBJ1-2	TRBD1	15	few	TGTGCCAGCAGTCCTTCAAGCAGGGGGGACTATGGCTACACCTTC	CASSPSSRGDYGYTF
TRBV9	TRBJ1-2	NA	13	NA	TGTGCCAGCAGCGAACCCGGGACTGGGGGCTACACCTTC	CASSEPGTGGYTF
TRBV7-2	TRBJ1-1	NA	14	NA	TGTGCCAGCAGCTCGACAGCGATGGGTACTGAAGCTTTCTTT	CASSSTAMGTEAFF
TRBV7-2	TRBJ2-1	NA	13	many	TGTGCCAGCGCCGACTTGGGGTACAATGAGCAGTTCTTC	CASADLGYNEQFF
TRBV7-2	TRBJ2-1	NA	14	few	TGTGCCAGCAGCTTAGACAGGGAGTACAATGAGCAGTTCTTC	CASSLDREYNEQFF
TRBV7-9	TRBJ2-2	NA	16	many	TGTGCCAGCAGCCCGCGTACATGGACAAACACCGGGGAGCTGTTTTTT	CASSPRTWTNTGELFF
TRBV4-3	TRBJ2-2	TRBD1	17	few	TGCGCCAGCAGCCACTTACCGGGACAGGGGTTCACCGGGGAGCTGTTTTTT	CASSHLPGQGFTGELFF
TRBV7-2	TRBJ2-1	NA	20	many	TGTGCCAGCAGCTCTAACCGGGACAGCCGGCGGGAGAGCTCCTACAATGAGCAGTTCTTC	CASSSNRDSRRESSYNEQFF
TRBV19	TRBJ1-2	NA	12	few	TGTGCCAGTGGTAGCCAGGGATATGGCTACACCTTC	CASGSQGYGYTF
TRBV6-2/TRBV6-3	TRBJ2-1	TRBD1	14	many	TGTGCCAGTCAGGGGACAGGGTCCTACAATGAGCAGTTCTTC	CASQGTGSYNEQFF
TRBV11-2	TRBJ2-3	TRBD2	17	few	TGTGCCAGCAGCTTATTTGGTGCTAGCGGGAGCACAGATACGCAGTATTTT	CASSLFGASGSTDTQYF
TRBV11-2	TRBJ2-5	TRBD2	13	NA	TGTGCCAGCCGGAGGACTAGTCGGGAGACCCAGTACTTC	CASRRTSRETQYF
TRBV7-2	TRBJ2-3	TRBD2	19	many	TGTGCCAGCAGCTTAGTTCTAGGGAGCGGGAGGGAATTTCCAGATACGCAGTATTTT	CASSLVLGSGREFPDTQYF
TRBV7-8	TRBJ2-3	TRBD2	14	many	TGTGCCAGCAGCCTCAGACTAGCCGGAGATACGCAGTATTTT	CASSLRLAGDTQYF
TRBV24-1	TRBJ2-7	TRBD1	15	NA	TGTGCCACCAGTGATTCCGGGACAGGGGGTCGCGAGCAGTACTTC	CATSDSGTGGREQYF
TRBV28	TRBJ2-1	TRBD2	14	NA	TGTGCCACTTCTAGGGCGGGAGGTGACAATGAGCAGTTCTTC	CATSRAGGDNEQFF
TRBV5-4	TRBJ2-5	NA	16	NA	TGTGCCAGCAGCCCACGGACGCCGACTTCCCAAGAGACCCAGTACTTC	CASSPRTPTSQETQYF
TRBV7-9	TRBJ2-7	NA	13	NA	TGTGCCAGCAGCTGGGACGGTCTGGGGGAGCAGTACTTC	CASSWDGLGEQYF
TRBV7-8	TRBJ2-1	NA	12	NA	TGTGCCAGCAGCCCCTCTGGTTCGCGGGAGTTCTTC	CASSPSGSREFF
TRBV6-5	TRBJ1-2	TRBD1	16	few	TGTGCCAGCAGTTACTTAAGACAGGGCCTGACCTATGGCTACACCTTC	CASSYLRQGLTYGYTF
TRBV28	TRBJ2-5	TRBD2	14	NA	TGTGCCAGCAGGACTAGCGGGGTCCAAGAGACCCAGTACTTC	CASRTSGVQETQYF
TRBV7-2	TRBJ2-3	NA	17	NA	TGTGCCAGCAGCTTAAGGGCGGCGGCTGCTAGCACAGATACGCAGTATTTT	CASSLRAAAASTDTQYF